Presented here are 32 T cell receptor beta chains from one specimen sequenced in a study of blood T cells in healthy people across ages. The second PCR ran about 6 to 12 cycles with a sample-barcoded 5' primer and J-beta primers. TCRdb reanalysed the 5' RACE reads using MiXCR and keeps one entry per CDR3 protein. The data show some 700,000 distinct CDR3 sequences, with roughly 44% seen just once and around a fifth held by the top ten. Sequenced input: blood. The receptors here all came from an older woman in good health.

This clonotype was counted a few times. This chain links TRBV11-2 with TRBJ1-2; no firm D call. Trimming took 4 bases from V and 1 from J, leaving 7 bases between them. CDR1 is SGHAT, CDR2 FQNNGV, per germline. This CDR3 is 13 amino acids long. The CDR3 reads CASSSALNYGYTF. For the CDR3, the DNA is TGTGCCAGCAGCTCGGCACTTAACTATGGCTACACCTTC. The full variable domain, in which reference TRBV11-2 and TRBJ1-2 provide the parts outside the CDR3, is EAGVAQSPRYKIIEKRQSVAFWCNPISGHATLYWYQQILGQGPKLLIQFQNNGVVDDSQLPKDRFSAERLKGVDSTLKIQPAKLEDSAVYLCASSSALNYGYTFGSGTRLTVV.

The rearrangement joins TRBV20-1 to TRBJ2-5; possible D gene TRBD2, 6 bases. Trimming took off 5 bases at V and 11 bases at J, with 24 bases between the two ends. Germline loops: CDR1 DFQATT, CDR2 SNEGSKA (reference sequence). CDR3 length equals 14 residues. The CDR3 here is CSARSGPPGDEQYF. The DNA for the CDR3 is TGCAGTGCTCGATCGGGACCCCCGGGGGATGAGCAGTACTTC.

This clonotype was seen ten or more times. The chain recombines TRBV11-3 with TRBJ2-7, with 7 bases matching TRBD1. Germline loops: CDR1 SGHNT, CDR2 YENEEA. V trimming: 9 bases; J trimming: 3 bases; junction bases outside the gene matches: 8. The CDR3 length is 13 residues. The CDR3 region is CARHRDRLYEQYF. CDR3 nucleotides: TGTGCCAGACATAGGGACAGACTCTACGAGCAGTACTTC.

This chain links TRBV10-1 with TRBJ2-3, with D possibly being TRBD2 (5 bases). The germline V and J ends were trimmed by 10 bases and 0 bases, with 14 bases remaining between them. There are 14 residues in the CDR3. CDR1 is WNHNN and CDR2 is SYGVQD in the germline V gene (reference sequence). CDR3: CATSGGPSTDTQYF. Written as DNA, the CDR3 is TGCGCCACATCAGGCGGGCCTAGCACAGATACGCAGTATTTT.

The chain joins TRBV6-1 to TRBJ2-7; D is ambiguous. Trimming took 4 bases from V and 13 from J, leaving 20 bases between them. Germline-derived CDR1 and CDR2 are MNHNS and SASEGT. The CDR3 totals 13 residues. In DNA form, the CDR3 reads TGTGCCAGCAGTGGAAACAGTCGAAACATTCAATACTTC. Translation gives CASSGNSRNIQYF.

The chain employs TRBV12-3 or TRBV12-4 and TRBJ2-7, with D perhaps TRBD1 (6 bases). V was cut by 3 bases and J by 2 bases, with 11 bases left in between. The CDR3 extends over 14 amino acids. In DNA form, the CDR3 reads TGTGCCAGCAGTTTCGGCAGGGGTGCCTACGAGCAGTACTTC. Protein product: CASSFGRGAYEQYF.

The CDR3 nucleotides are TGCAGCGTTGGACAGGGTGGAGATGAGCAGTACTTC. Translated, it gives CSVGQGGDEQYF. This rearrangement joins TRBV29-1 to TRBJ2-7; 7 bases match TRBD1. Germline V CDR1 and CDR2: SQVTM, ANQGSEA. CDR3 size: 12 residues. Germline trimming cut 4 bases from V and 7 bases from J; bases unmatched to any gene: 7.

The chain combines TRBV25-1 with TRBJ1-5, with 9 nucleotides matching TRBD1. V shed 6 bases, J shed 4 bases, and the junction held 4 bases outside the gene matches. CDR3 length equals 14 residues. CDR1 MGHDK and CDR2 SYGVNS come from the germline V gene. The CDR3 DNA sequence: TGTGCCAGCAGGGAGACAGGGGGGAATCAGCCCCAGCATTTT. Translated: CASRETGGNQPQHF.

The V and J genes are TRBV12-3 or TRBV12-4 and TRBJ1-6, with TRBD1 matching 7 bases. The V segment lost 1 base and the J segment 7 bases; nucleotides outside the gene matches: 1. This CDR3 contains 14 residues. CDR3 amino acids: CASSLGGQNSPLHF. The DNA of the CDR3 is TGTGCCAGCAGTTTAGGGGGACAGAATTCACCCCTCCACTTT.

There are many counts of this clonotype. The chain employs TRBV24-1 and TRBJ2-5; D not resolved. V was shortened by 1 base and J by 1 base, with 0 bases between the two germline ends. In germline, CDR1 is KGHDR, CDR2 SFDVKD. The CDR3 is made up of 12 amino acids. The CDR3, as DNA: TGTGCCACCAGTGATTTCCAAGAGACCCAGTACTTC. This codes for CATSDFQETQYF.

The chain recombines TRBV15 with TRBJ2-7, with a weak D call TRBD2 (5 bases). This CDR3 has 16 amino acids. Germline V lookup: CDR1 LNHNV, CDR2 YYDKDF (reference sequence). V shed 5 bases and J shed 2 bases, with 19 bases lying between them. The CDR3 DNA is TGTGCCACCAGCCCGCAAGGGAGATTGACGACCTACGAGCAGTACTTC. Its translation: CATSPQGRLTTYEQYF.

The chain is built from TRBV6-2 or TRBV6-3 and TRBJ2-7; a possible D gene is TRBD2 (5 bases). The CDR3 loop spans 16 amino acids. In germline, CDR1 is MNHEY, CDR2 SVGEGT. The V gene lost 4 bases and the J gene lost 4 bases, with 20 bases spanning the gap. The CDR3 sequence: CASSFRGRPPEYEQYF. CDR3 nucleotide sequence: TGTGCCAGCAGTTTCAGAGGGCGGCCGCCGGAATACGAGCAGTACTTC.

This clonotype was seen a single time. A junction boundary mismatches the germline segment, possibly from a read error. The gene calls are TRBV5-5 and TRBJ2-7; 7 bases line up with TRBD2. This CDR3 contains 13 residues. The germline V gene has CDR1 SGHKS and CDR2 YYEKEE (reference sequence). Here the CDR3 DNA reads TGTGCCAGCAACTTGGGAGGGTCGGCCGAGCAGTACTTC. Its protein is CASNLGGSAEQYF. Variable domain in full (rest from reference TRBV5-5 and TRBJ2-7): DAGVTQSPTHLIKTRGQQVTLRCSPISGHKSVSWYQQVLGQGPQFIFQYYEKEERGRGNFPDRFSARQFPNYSSELNVNALLLGDSALYLCASNLGGSAEQYFGPGTRLTVT.

This clonotype was detected only a few times. CDR3 nucleotides: TGCGCCAGCAGCCCGGAGCGGGGGGACCCCACAGATACGCAGTATTTT. It translates to CASSPERGDPTDTQYF. The V call is TRBV5-1, the J call TRBJ2-3; 9 bases fit TRBD2. Per germline, CDR1 SGHRS and CDR2 YFSETQ. Trimming at V came to 4 bases and at J to 2 bases, leaving 8 bases not matched to a gene. The CDR3 has 16 residues.

This clonotype has a handful of counts. This chain joins TRBV28 and TRBJ2-5, with 8 bases identical to TRBD1. Germline CDR1 reads MDHEN; CDR2 reads SYDVKM. This CDR3 is built from 15 residues. J gave up 0 bases and V 6 bases, and 6 bases lay outside the gene matches. Here the CDR3 reads CASRLPDRDQETQYF. CDR3 sequence (DNA): TGTGCCAGCAGGCTTCCGGACAGGGACCAAGAGACCCAGTACTTC. The variable domain in full, completed from reference TRBV28 and TRBJ2-5, reads DVKVTQSSRYLVKRTGEKVFLECVQDMDHENMFWYRQDPGLGLRLIYFSYDVKMKEKGDIPEGYSVSREKKERFSLILESASTNQTSMYLCASRLPDRDQETQYFGPGTRLLVL.

This clonotype was seen a handful of times. The rearrangement uses TRBV2 and TRBJ2-5; no firm D call. Germline V gene sequence: CDR1 SNHLY, CDR2 FYNNEI. CDR3 length: 13 amino acids. V was pared by 2 bases and J by 11 bases, with 15 bases between. The CDR3 reads CASSESGVGEQYF. The CDR3 DNA reads TGTGCCAGCAGTGAATCAGGCGTGGGTGAGCAGTACTTC.

The gene calls are TRBV28 and TRBJ1-5, with D hard to call. Germline-derived CDR1 and CDR2 are MDHEN and SYDVKM. With 2 bases removed from V and 4 bases from J, the gap between germline ends came to 9 bases. The CDR3 contains 14 residues. CDR3 nucleotide sequence: TGTGCCAGCAGTTTACTTGACGGAAATCAGCCCCAGCATTTT. As protein: CASSLLDGNQPQHF. The full variable domain, with the rest looked up from reference TRBV28 and TRBJ1-5, is DVKVTQSSRYLVKRTGEKVFLECVQDMDHENMFWYRQDPGLGLRLIYFSYDVKMKEKGDIPEGYSVSREKKERFSLILESASTNQTSMYLCASSLLDGNQPQHFGDGTRLSIL.

The rearrangement joins TRBV7-6 to TRBJ2-2, with a possible D match to TRBD1 (5 bases). Germline CDR1 reads SGHVS; CDR2 reads FNYEAQ. V lost 1 base to trimming and J lost 6 bases, with 15 bases between them. The CDR3 extends over 16 amino acids. CDR3 in amino acids: CASSLEAGKIPGELFF. The CDR3 region has the DNA TGTGCCAGCAGCTTAGAAGCAGGGAAAATCCCCGGGGAGCTGTTTTTT. The variable domain in full, completed from reference TRBV7-6 and TRBJ2-2, reads GAGVSQSPRYKVTKRGQDVALRCDPISGHVSLYWYRQALGQGPEFLTYFNYEAQQDKSGLPNDRFSAERPEGSISTLTIQRTEQRDSAMYRCASSLEAGKIPGELFFGEGSRLTVL.

This chain connects TRBV7-2 to TRBJ2-1; 9 positions agree with TRBD1. Losses at the gene ends were 5 bases for V and 2 bases for J; bases not matched to a gene: 4. Germline V lookup: CDR1 SGHTA, CDR2 FQGNSA. The CDR3 is 15 residues long. CDR3 DNA: TGTGCCAGCAGCCCGCGACAGGGGGCCTACAATGAGCAGTTCTTC. This codes for CASSPRQGAYNEQFF.

V and J are TRBV7-9 and TRBJ2-7, with 11 nucleotides matching TRBD1. The CDR3 is made up of 16 amino acids. V dropped 5 bases and J dropped 1; count of bases not matched to a gene: 7. CDR1 is SEHNR, CDR2 FQNEAQ, per germline (reference sequence). The CDR3 nucleotides are TGTGCCAGCAGCCGGGGGACAGGGGGTATGTCCTACGAGCAGTACTTC. This gives the protein CASSRGTGGMSYEQYF.

This clonotype came up many times. This chain uses TRBV18 with TRBJ2-7; the match to TRBD2 covers 7 bases. V trimming: 3 bases; J trimming: 1 base; junction bases outside the gene matches: 3. This CDR3 is 14 amino acids long. CDR1 and CDR2 (germline): KGHSH, LQKENI. The CDR3 DNA sequence: TGTGCCAGCTCACCGGCTAGCGGTTCCTACGAGCAGTACTTC. Translation gives CASSPASGSYEQYF.

V is TRBV10-3 and J is TRBJ1-6; D unclear. V gave up 0 bases and J gave up 5 bases, with 11 bases separating them. The CDR3 has 16 amino acids. Germline V lookup: CDR1 ENHRY, CDR2 SYGVKD. CDR3 DNA sequence: TGTGCCATCAGTGAGTCTTGGGTCGGAAATAATTCACCCCTCCACTTT. Protein sequence: CAISESWVGNNSPLHF.

In its sample, this clonotype was seen many times. This could be a read error, since a much larger clone is one nucleotide away. The chain is built from TRBV7-2 and TRBJ2-5; 7 positions match TRBD2. The CDR3 totals 14 residues. V was clipped by 5 bases and J by 5 bases; unmatched bases: 8. Germline-derived CDR1 and CDR2 are SGHTA and FQGNSA. The CDR3 region is CASSVQGGMETQYF. The CDR3 nucleotides are TGTGCCAGCAGCGTCCAGGGAGGGATGGAGACCCAGTACTTC.

The V call is TRBV28, the J call TRBJ2-4; a possible D gene is TRBD2 (6 bases). Gene TRBJ2-7 matches the end of the DNA better, so the J call may be wrong. CDR1 is MDHEN and CDR2 is SYDVKM in the germline V gene. The CDR3 covers 13 residues. This CDR3 is CASSFGGLYEQYF. In nucleotides, the CDR3 is TGTGCCAGCAGTTTCGGGGGTCTCTACGAGCAGTACTTC.

The chain employs TRBV7-3 and TRBJ2-1; 12 positions agree with TRBD2. CDR1 is SGHTA and CDR2 is FQGTGA in the germline V gene. The CDR3 runs 16 residues. The trim removed 2 bases at V and 8 bases at J, leaving 7 bases unmatched. CDR3 residues: CASSLGSSGGADEQFF. The CDR3 DNA reads as TGTGCCAGCAGCTTAGGATCTAGCGGGGGGGCGGATGAGCAGTTCTTC.

This chain connects TRBV20-1 to TRBJ1-1, with D perhaps matching TRBD1 (5 bases). CDR1 and CDR2 from the germline V gene are DFQATT and SNEGSKA (reference sequence). The CDR3 is 14 residues long. Trimming removed 7 bases at V and 1 base at J, with 16 bases between. CDR3 amino acids: CSGLRDWTNTEAFF. CDR3 nucleotides: TGCAGTGGACTGCGGGACTGGACGAACACTGAAGCTTTCTTT.

The chain has TRBV10-3 and TRBJ1-5; D is ambiguous. The germline CDR1 and CDR2 sequences are ENHRY and SYGVKD. The CDR3 consists of 14 residues. The V and J ends lost 11 bases and 0 bases respectively, with 14 bases between them. In nucleotides, the CDR3 is TGTGCCGCGGTAGGAGAATATAGCAATCAGCCCCAGCATTTT. Translating it yields CAAVGEYSNQPQHF.

This sequence joins TRBV7-3 and TRBJ2-1, with a tentative D call TRBD1 (6 bases). The ends were cut back, 2 bases at V and 5 bases at J, with 10 bases in the middle. CDR3 length equals 14 residues. In germline, CDR1 is SGHTA, CDR2 FQGTGA. The CDR3 DNA reads as TGTGCCAGCAGCTTACCAGGGGCCCACAATGAGCAGTTCTTC. Translated: CASSLPGAHNEQFF.

This clonotype was seen a single time. The V gene is TRBV5-1, the J gene TRBJ2-5, with D possibly matching TRBD2 (5 bases). Germline CDR1 reads SGHRS; CDR2 reads YFSETQ. V was trimmed by 3 bases and J by 1 base, leaving 22 bases between them. The CDR3 contains 18 residues. CDR3 DNA sequence: TGCGCCAGCAGCTCCACCCCCTGGCGGGCGGCTCTCCAAGAGACCCAGTACTTC. Translating it yields CASSSTPWRAALQETQYF.

This clonotype was picked up a small number of times. The V gene is TRBV20-1, the J gene TRBJ2-7; a possible D gene is TRBD2 (5 bases). Deletions cut 0 bases from V and 10 bases from J, with 19 bases between. The CDR3 spans 14 residues. From germline, CDR1 is DFQATT and CDR2 SNEGSKA (reference sequence). The CDR3 spells CSARDPEVYTFQYF. As DNA, the CDR3 is TGCAGTGCTAGAGACCCGGAGGTTTACACTTTTCAGTACTTC.

J is TRBJ2-1 and V is TRBV6-2 or TRBV6-3; the D is unclear. In germline, CDR1 is MNHEY, CDR2 SVGEGT. The germline V and J ends were trimmed by 0 bases and 4 bases, with 7 bases remaining between them. This CDR3 is built from 14 residues. The DNA of the CDR3 is TGTGCCAGCAGTTACTCGTTTCAATACAATGAGCAGTTCTTC. Its protein is CASSYSFQYNEQFF.

This sequence joins TRBV30 and TRBJ2-3; tentative D call: TRBD2 (6 bases). This CDR3 comprises 12 residues. V dropped 4 bases and J dropped 6 bases, with 11 bases sitting between them. Germline values: CDR1 GTSNPN, CDR2 SVGIG (reference sequence). The CDR3 here is CAWKGEVDTQYF. CDR3 coding DNA: TGTGCCTGGAAAGGGGAGGTTGATACGCAGTATTTT. The full variable domain, its missing parts supplied by reference TRBV30 and TRBJ2-3, is SQTIHQWPATLVQPVGSPLSLECTVEGTSNPNLYWYRQAAGRGLQLLFYSVGIGQISSEVPQNLSASRPQDRQFILSSKKLLLSDSGFYLCAWKGEVDTQYFGPGTRLTVL.